This T cell receptor (beta chain) appears in the sequencing data of a study of blood T cell repertoires in COVID-19. Study background: Resolution of symptoms, clearance, or two negative PCRs was present in recovered Cohort 3 donors.

Study processing details: Estimated nucleated cell counts came from reference gene primer amplification. Method: immunoSEQ multiplex PCR; TCRdb's copy keeps in-frame clones and lacks some. Clone size and the V and J calls come from that table; the DNA yielded D and trimming. The sample consists of roughly 150,000 clones, 84% of them appearing once. Study members were between roughly 18 and 100 years old and lived in approximately 25 US regions. Cohort allocation depended upon clinical history that participants reported. The CDR3 totals 11 residues. Trimming took off 4 bases at V and 8 bases at J, with 9 bases between the two ends. Germline CDR1 reads SEHNR; CDR2 reads FQNEAQ (reference sequence).

The sequenced sample consisted of PBMCs or T cells enriched from blood (not recorded which). The source of this sequence is a man aged 50-59 years in a cohort exposed to, infected with or recovered from COVID-19 (not recorded which). V usage is TRBV7-9 and J usage is TRBJ2-7; D call uncertain. CDR3 coding DNA: TGTGCCAGCAGCTCGCAGGTTCAGCAGTACTTC. Translating it yields CASSSQVQQYF.